Shown below are 28 T cell receptor beta chains from a single sample sequenced in a study of cytomegalovirus exposure and HLA in healthy donors. Sequencing was performed with immunoSEQ multiplex PCR; in TCRdb, only in-frame clones are kept and a portion is missing. In the table there are about 300,000 clones, roughly 88% of which are singletons. The sequencing sample was made of PBMCs. Source of these receptors: a woman aged 18-30 years in good health and CMV-seronegative.

For this clone: Within the sample, other DNA sequences also encode this same CDR3. The genes are TRBV28 and TRBJ1-2; 7 nucleotides match TRBD1. This CDR3 region has 13 residues. Looked up from germline, CDR1 is MDHEN and CDR2 is SYDVKM. V trimming: 5 bases; J trimming: 4 bases; junction bases outside the gene matches: 4. The CDR3, as DNA: TGTGCCAGCAGTCCGACAGGGTCCTATGGCTACACCTTC. It translates to CASSPTGSYGYTF.

V is TRBV2 and J is TRBJ1-2; perhaps TRBD1 as D (5 bases). This CDR3 is built from 16 residues. V was clipped by 0 bases and J by 4 bases, with 15 bases between them. In germline, CDR1 is SNHLY, CDR2 FYNNEI. The CDR3, as DNA: TGTGCCAGCAGTGAAGCGCGGGGGGTTTTCGGCTATGGCTACACCTTC. Its protein is CASSEARGVFGYGYTF.

About this clone itself: No conserved phenylalanine or tryptophan ends this CDR3, so it is likely a read error. It is unclear where the CDR3 begins or ends on the DNA, so no DNA is shown, and the CDR3 is as TCRdb lists it. The rearrangement joins TRBV21-1 to TRBJ2-7; no check of the table's D call, TRBD2, against the DNA was made. TRBV21-1 is deemed a pseudogene. The CDR3 sequence runs 11 residues, both termini included. This chain's CDR3 is CASRWLAGDPQ.

This clone has only a few counts. The chain combines TRBV5-1 with TRBJ2-2, with 8 bases identical to TRBD1. The junction had 4 bases not matched to a gene; V was cut back by 4 bases and J by 2 bases. In germline, CDR1 is SGHRS, CDR2 YFSETQ. The CDR3 covers 15 residues. CDR3 in DNA: TGCGCCAGCAGCATCGGACAGGGTAACACCGGGGAGCTGTTTTTT. Translated: CASSIGQGNTGELFF.

V gene TRBV14 combines with J gene TRBJ2-2; D perhaps matches TRBD2 (6 bases). This CDR3 spans 18 amino acids. Per germline, CDR1 SGHDN and CDR2 FVKESK. The V and J ends lost 0 bases and 1 base respectively, with 15 bases between them. The CDR3 is CASSQDLNSGLNTGELFF. CDR3 sequence (DNA): TGTGCCAGCAGCCAAGATCTGAATAGCGGCTTGAACACCGGGGAGCTGTTTTTT.

This chain links TRBV2 with TRBJ1-4, with D perhaps matching TRBD1 (5 bases). The germline V and J ends were trimmed by 3 bases and 7 bases, with 12 bases remaining between them. CDR1 and CDR2 from the germline V gene are SNHLY and FYNNEI. The CDR3 is 14 residues long. CDR3 in DNA: TGTGCCAGCAGTGATGCAGGGTCCCCTGAAAAACTGTTTTTT. It codes for CASSDAGSPEKLFF.

The V gene is TRBV9, the J gene TRBJ2-1; D may be TRBD2 (5 bases). The CDR3 totals 11 residues. Germline CDR1 SGDLS, CDR2 YYNGEE. V lost 7 bases, J lost 8 bases, and 10 bases lay in between. The CDR3 region has the DNA TGTGCCAGCGGGCCGAGGGATGAGCAGTTCTTC. This gives the protein CASGPRDEQFF.

Remarks on this clone: Other DNA sequences in the same sample also yield this CDR3. This chain connects TRBV5-1 to TRBJ1-5; weak D call: TRBD1 (6 bases). The germline CDR1 and CDR2 sequences are SGHRS and YFSETQ. Trimming took 8 bases from V and 5 from J, leaving 20 bases between them. CDR3 length: 15 amino acids. This chain's CDR3 is CASSPGDTNYQPQHF. CDR3 DNA: TGCGCCAGTAGCCCCGGGGACACAAATTATCAGCCCCAGCATTTT.

The V call is TRBV2, the J call TRBJ1-5, with 7 nucleotides matching TRBD1. The CDR3 is 14 residues long. With V trimmed by 7 bases and J by 3 bases, 6 bases remained unmatched. CDR1 is SNHLY, CDR2 FYNNEI, per germline. The CDR3 coding sequence is TGTGCCAGCAACATGGGACAGCCCAATCAGCCCCAGCATTTT. This gives the protein CASNMGQPNQPQHF. The whole variable domain, filled in from reference TRBV2 and TRBJ1-5, reads EPEVTQTPSHQVTQMGQEVILRCVPISNHLYFYWYRQILGQKVEFLVSFYNNEISEKSEIFDDQFSVERPDGSNFTLKIRSTKLEDSAMYFCASNMGQPNQPQHFGDGTRLSIL.

The chain couples TRBV6-5 to TRBJ2-7; D is unclear. Germline CDR1 MNHEY, CDR2 SVGAGI. The CDR3 is 15 amino acids. Trimming took 3 bases from V and 3 from J, leaving 15 bases between them. The CDR3 sequence is CASSYQSAHDYEQYF. CDR3 in DNA: TGTGCCAGCAGTTATCAGTCTGCCCACGACTACGAGCAGTACTTC.

The rearrangement joins TRBV19 to TRBJ1-1; 7 bases match TRBD1. This CDR3 region has 12 residues. CDR1 is LNHDA and CDR2 is SQIVND in the germline V gene (reference sequence). Germline trimming cut 9 bases from V and 5 bases from J; bases unmatched to any gene: 6. CDR3 bases: TGTGCCAGCTCAAGGGGGCTGACTGAAGCTTTCTTT. Residues: CASSRGLTEAFF.

This clone was picked up a small number of times. The chain has TRBV4-1 and TRBJ2-2; 7 bases are a match to TRBD1. The CDR3 extends over 16 amino acids. J gave up 6 bases and V 3 bases, and 10 bases lay outside the gene matches. Germline V gives CDR1 MGHRA, CDR2 YSYEKL. CDR3 sequence reads: CASSQATGTAAGELFF. The CDR3, as DNA: TGCGCCAGCAGCCAGGCGACCGGGACAGCCGCCGGGGAGCTGTTTTTT.

The sample holds one count of this clone. The chain uses TRBV9 and TRBJ2-7; no clear D. The CDR3 extends over 13 amino acids. Germline values: CDR1 SGDLS, CDR2 YYNGEE. The V gene lost 0 bases and the J gene lost 1 base, with 5 bases spanning the gap. CDR3 DNA sequence: TGTGCCAGCAGCGTAGGCACTTCCTACGAGCAGTACTTC. Translating it yields CASSVGTSYEQYF.

The chain links TRBV10-1 to TRBJ2-7; perhaps TRBD1 as D (6 bases). There are 13 residues in the CDR3. With 4 bases removed from V and 6 bases from J, the gap between germline ends came to 13 bases. The germline V gene has CDR1 WNHNN and CDR2 SYGVQD (reference sequence). The CDR3 loop is CASSGRGGAEQYF. Here the CDR3 DNA reads TGCGCCAGCAGTGGGAGAGGGGGAGCCGAGCAGTACTTC.

Turning to this clone: Compared with germline, one end of the junction differs, possibly owing to a read error. The chain joins TRBV30 to TRBJ2-7; 12 nucleotides line up with TRBD2. CDR1 is GTSNPN, CDR2 SVGIG, per germline (reference sequence). The CDR3 has 12 residues. The DNA of the CDR3 is TGTGCCTGGAGTGGACTAGCGGGAGAGGGAGACTTC. Translating it yields CAWSGLAGEGDF.

V gene TRBV9 combines with J gene TRBJ1-2; no definite D call. This CDR3 has 13 amino acids. The ends were cut back, 3 bases at V and 5 bases at J, with 11 bases in the middle. Per the germline V gene, CDR1 is SGDLS and CDR2 is YYNGEE. The CDR3 DNA reads as TGTGCCAGCAGCGCAGGAGGACTTTATGGCTACACCTTC. This gives the protein CASSAGGLYGYTF.

The chain has TRBV5-8 and TRBJ1-5; 8 positions match TRBD1. The CDR3 sequence is 15 residues long. The J segment lost 6 bases and the V segment lost 4 bases, leaving 9 bases of the junction unmatched. Looked up from germline, CDR1 is SGHTS and CDR2 is YDEGEE. The DNA of the CDR3 is TGTGCCAGCAGCCATCAAAGGACAGGGCTTCAGCCCCAGCATTTT. Translated, it gives CASSHQRTGLQPQHF. The full variable domain, rest sourced from reference TRBV5-8 and TRBJ1-5, is EAGVTQSPTHLIKTRGQQATLRCSPISGHTSVYWYQQALGLGLQFLLWYDEGEERNRGNFPPRFSGRQFPNYSSELNVNALELEDSALYLCASSHQRTGLQPQHFGDGTRLSIL.

The rearrangement joins TRBV30 to TRBJ1-6; D ambiguous. The V and J ends lost 0 bases and 9 bases respectively, with 12 bases between them. The CDR3 sequence is 14 residues long. Germline V gene data show CDR1 as GTSNPN and CDR2 as SVGIG (reference sequence). The CDR3 bases are TGTGCCTGGAGTGTAGTTCAGGCGATTTCACCCCTCCACTTT. Translating it yields CAWSVVQAISPLHF.

Only one count was recorded for this clone. The chain carries TRBV6-1 and TRBJ1-2, with a weak D call TRBD1 (5 bases). V lost 1 base, J lost 2 bases, and 11 bases lay in between. CDR3 length equals 15 residues. The germline V gene encodes CDR1 MNHNS and CDR2 SASEGT. The CDR3 spells CASSEVGGVNYGYTF. As DNA, the CDR3 is TGTGCCAGCAGTGAAGTTGGGGGGGTCAACTATGGCTACACCTTC.

The rearrangement uses TRBV13 and TRBJ2-2, with D perhaps TRBD2 (6 bases). CDR3 length: 14 amino acids. The V end lost 0 bases, the J end lost 7 bases, and 9 bases lay between the germline ends. CDR1 is PRHDT and CDR2 is FYEKMQ in the germline V gene (reference sequence). The CDR3 protein is CASSLGRGSGELFF. The CDR3 coding sequence is TGTGCCAGCAGCTTAGGACGGGGGAGCGGGGAGCTGTTTTTT.

The chain is built from TRBV29-1 and TRBJ2-1; D might be TRBD1 (5 bases). Deletions cut 4 bases from V and 6 bases from J, with 7 bases between. The CDR3 sequence is 11 residues long. CDR1 SQVTM and CDR2 ANQGSEA come from the germline V gene. DNA of the CDR3: TGCAGCGTTGCAGGGTCCAATGAGCAGTTCTTC. Amino acids: CSVAGSNEQFF.

The V call is TRBV5-1, the J call TRBJ2-7; D is possibly TRBD2 (6 bases). V was trimmed by 2 bases and J by 3 bases, leaving 12 bases between them. CDR1 SGHRS and CDR2 YFSETQ come from the germline V gene. The CDR3 length is 14 residues. The CDR3 DNA reads TGCGCCAGCAGCTTCCTACGAGCGGGCTACGAGCAGTACTTC. Translating it yields CASSFLRAGYEQYF.

CDR3 residues: CASSLSGQPANYGYTF. The CDR3 bases are TGTGCCAGCAGTTTATCGGGACAGCCAGCTAACTATGGCTACACCTTC. The J gene is TRBJ1-2, the V gene TRBV28; the match to TRBD1 covers 7 bases. This CDR3 comprises 16 residues. V lost 1 base to trimming and J lost 0 bases; unmatched junction nucleotides: 5. The germline gives CDR1 MDHEN, CDR2 SYDVKM.

This chain joins TRBV7-8 and TRBJ2-5; 11 nucleotides align to TRBD2. The germline V gene has CDR1 SGHVS and CDR2 FQNEAQ. Losses at the gene ends were 6 bases for V and 5 bases for J; bases not matched to a gene: 8. The CDR3 contains 15 residues. CDR3 DNA sequence: TGTGCCAGCAGAAATAGCGGGAGGGTGCGGGAGACCCAGTACTTC. Translation gives CASRNSGRVRETQYF.

This clone was observed a single time. The chain uses TRBV5-1 and TRBJ2-7; D possibly corresponds to TRBD2 (6 bases). V lost 1 base, J lost 1 base, and 12 bases lay in between. The CDR3 runs 15 residues. CDR1 is SGHRS and CDR2 is YFSETQ in the germline V gene. The CDR3 DNA is TGCGCCAGCAGCTTGTTACCTAGCGTGTCCTACGAGCAGTACTTC. This translates into CASSLLPSVSYEQYF.

The V and J genes are TRBV28 and TRBJ2-4; D call uncertain. Per the germline V gene, CDR1 is MDHEN and CDR2 is SYDVKM. CDR3 length: 14 amino acids. Trimming stripped 6 bases from V and 3 bases from J, with 12 bases between. The CDR3 loop reads CASRSFGGKNIQYF. CDR3 coding DNA: TGTGCCAGCAGGTCTTTCGGCGGCAAAAACATTCAGTACTTC.

CDR3 region: CASSLRDREELFF. Here the CDR3 DNA reads TGTGCCAGCAGCCTACGGGACAGAGAGGAACTGTTTTTT. The chain recombines TRBV5-4 with TRBJ1-4; the match to TRBD1 covers 7 bases. This CDR3 comprises 13 residues. V gave up 4 bases and J gave up 12 bases; unmatched junction bases: 9. Germline V lookup: CDR1 SGHNT, CDR2 YYREEE (reference sequence). The whole variable domain, remainder taken from reference TRBV5-4 and TRBJ1-4, is ETGVTQSPTHLIKTRGQQVTLRCSSQSGHNTVSWYQQALGQGPQFIFQYYREEENGRGNFPPRFSGLQFPNYSSELNVNALELDDSALYLCASSLRDREELFFGSGTQLSVL.

J is TRBJ2-7 and V is TRBV10-1; D unclear. CDR3 length: 16 amino acids. Trimming removed 0 bases at V and 1 base at J, with 13 bases between. Germline lookup yields CDR1 WNHNN and CDR2 SYGVQD (reference sequence). The CDR3 sequence: CASSESKVGRSYEQYF. CDR3 in DNA: TGCGCCAGCAGTGAGTCGAAGGTGGGCAGGTCCTACGAGCAGTACTTC.